These 32 T cell receptor beta chains share one sample of origin, sequenced in a study. One entry per CDR3 protein, called by TCRdb with MiXCR from the RT-PCR reads. Of about 680,000 distinct CDR3 sequences in the sample, 14% were seen once. The sample taken for sequencing was memory CD4+ T cells from blood. The receptors were sampled from a female donor in good health, serving as a healthy control.

This clonotype was seen a few times. CDR3 bases: TGCAGTGCGGACGACAGGGGGATTGAAGCTTTCTTT. It translates to CSADDRGIEAFF. The chain carries TRBV20-1 and TRBJ1-1, with 9 bases matching TRBD1. Trimming took 6 bases from V and 7 from J; bases not matched to a gene: 6. The CDR3 consists of 12 residues. CDR1 is DFQATT, CDR2 SNEGSKA, per germline (reference sequence).

There are a few counts of this clonotype. The CDR3 here is CASSSNRVYAFF. The CDR3 nucleotides read TGTGCCAGCAGCTCAAACAGGGTGTATGCTTTCTTT. V gene TRBV11-2 combines with J gene TRBJ1-1, with D perhaps matching TRBD1 (6 bases). V lost 4 bases and J lost 11, with 14 bases in between. The germline V gene has CDR1 SGHAT and CDR2 FQNNGV. CDR3 size: 12 residues.

About this clonotype itself: Just one base apart from a much larger clone, this may be a read error. This chain uses TRBV7-2 with TRBJ2-2, with 10 bases fitting TRBD2. Germline CDR1 reads SGHTA; CDR2 reads FQGNSA. The CDR3 has 17 residues. As DNA, the CDR3 is TGTGCCAGCAGCCGGAGCGGACTAGCGGCGAACACCTGGGAGCTGTTTTTT. It codes for CASSRSGLAANTWELFF.

The V gene is TRBV7-9, the J gene TRBJ1-4; TRBD1 matches at 9 bases. Trimming removed 5 bases from V and 1 base from J; junction bases left unmatched: 8. CDR3 length equals 17 residues. Germline loops: CDR1 SEHNR, CDR2 FQNEAQ (reference sequence). In DNA, the CDR3 is TGTGCCAGCAGCGGAACAGGGGGCGCCGGAACTAATGAAAAACTGTTTTTT. Its translation: CASSGTGGAGTNEKLFF.

A few counts support this clonotype. The chain joins TRBV7-2 to TRBJ1-5; D is ambiguous. Trimming removed 5 bases at V and 5 bases at J, with 16 bases between. The germline V gene encodes CDR1 SGHTA and CDR2 FQGNSA. The CDR3 runs to 15 residues. CDR3 DNA: TGTGCCAGCAGCCCCTGGGTGGGCAGAGATCAGCCCCAGCATTTT. Its translation: CASSPWVGRDQPQHF.

This clonotype was counted ten times or more. The V and J genes are TRBV7-3 and TRBJ2-5; D gene uncertain. The V gene lost 2 bases and the J gene lost 2 bases, with 6 bases spanning the gap. Germline V gives CDR1 SGHTA, CDR2 FQGTGA. The CDR3 is made up of 13 amino acids. CDR3 nucleotides: TGTGCCAGCAGCTTAGCTAGTCAAGAGACCCAGTACTTC. Amino acids: CASSLASQETQYF.

On this clonotype itself: A read error may explain this, as a much larger clone is one base away. The chain is built from TRBV29-1 and TRBJ1-1; TRBD1 might be the D (6 bases). This CDR3 contains 13 residues. CDR1 and CDR2 from the germline V gene are SQVTM and ANQGSEA. In nucleotides, the CDR3 is TGCGGCGCAAACCGGGACATTAACACTGAAGCTTTCTTT. It yields the protein CGANRDINTEAFF.

This clonotype was picked up a small number of times. This sequence joins TRBV24-1 and TRBJ2-1; D unclear. Germline V gene lookup returns CDR1 KGHDR and CDR2 SFDVKD. Trimming removed 6 bases from V and 1 base from J, with 12 bases in between. The CDR3 covers 15 residues. Written as DNA, the CDR3 is TGTGCCACCAGTCGATTGTTGGGATCCTACAATGAGCAGTTCTTC. Its protein product is CATSRLLGSYNEQFF.

This clonotype came up many times. The CDR3 sequence: CASSEGASGVQETQYF. Written as DNA, the CDR3 is TGTGCCAGCAGCGAAGGCGCTAGCGGGGTTCAAGAGACCCAGTACTTC. The chain links TRBV5-4 to TRBJ2-5; 9 positions agree with TRBD2. V shed 4 bases, J shed 2 bases, and the junction held 9 bases outside the gene matches. The germline V gene encodes CDR1 SGHNT and CDR2 YYREEE (reference sequence). CDR3 length: 16 residues.

As DNA, the CDR3 is TGTGCCAGCAGGCCCACAGGGACTGGAAACACCATATATTTT. Protein: CASRPTGTGNTIYF. The rearrangement uses TRBV6-5 and TRBJ1-3, with a tentative D call TRBD1 (6 bases). This CDR3 is 14 amino acids long. Trimming cost V 6 bases and J 2 bases, with 11 bases left between them. Germline CDR1 is MNHEY and CDR2 is SVGAGI.

This clonotype was counted a few times. The V gene is TRBV7-2, the J gene TRBJ2-3; 10 bases are a match to TRBD2. This CDR3 region has 16 residues. The germline V gene encodes CDR1 SGHTA and CDR2 FQGNSA. Unmatched junction bases numbered 7, after V lost 5 bases and J lost 2 bases. CDR3 sequence: CASSTKLAGNTDTQYF. CDR3 coding DNA: TGTGCCAGCAGCACGAAACTAGCGGGGAACACAGATACGCAGTATTTT.

This clonotype was found a few times. The DNA is left out, because the CDR3 cannot be placed on it with certainty; the CDR3 is given as TCRdb lists it. The genes are TRBV7-9 and TRBJ1-2; the table gives TRBD1 as D, unverified against the DNA. The CDR3 contains 14 residues when both ends are counted. Germline values: CDR1 SEHNR, CDR2 FQNEAQ (reference sequence). CDR3 sequence: CASSFASGTGGLRF.

In its sample, this clonotype was seen many times. The chain joins TRBV6-4 to TRBJ2-2; no clear D gene. V shed 8 bases and J shed 3 bases, with 13 bases lying between them. The germline V gene encodes CDR1 MRHNA and CDR2 SNTAGT. This CDR3 spans 14 amino acids. The chain's CDR3 is CASRIRWDTGELFF. The DNA of the CDR3 is TGTGCCAGCCGCATAAGATGGGACACCGGGGAGCTGTTTTTT.

This clonotype was recorded many times. The chain carries TRBV7-2 and TRBJ1-5; D possibly corresponds to TRBD1 (6 bases). The germline CDR1 and CDR2 sequences are SGHTA and FQGNSA. This CDR3 comprises 15 residues. Trimming took 5 bases from V and 0 from J, leaving 11 bases between them. The DNA for the CDR3 is TGTGCCAGCAGCCCCGGGACATATAGCAATCAGCCCCAGCATTTT. This encodes CASSPGTYSNQPQHF.

This clonotype was seen at least ten times. The J gene is TRBJ2-1, the V gene TRBV5-5; 7 nucleotides line up with TRBD1. V trimming: 0 bases; J trimming: 3 bases; junction bases outside the gene matches: 3. Per the germline V gene, CDR1 is SGHKS and CDR2 is YYEKEE (reference sequence). The CDR3 length is 15 residues. As DNA, the CDR3 is TGTGCCAGCAGCTTGGCCGGGACAGACTACAATGAGCAGTTCTTC. Its translation is CASSLAGTDYNEQFF.

At least ten counts were recorded for this clonotype. This chain connects TRBV7-9 to TRBJ2-7; 7 bases are a match to TRBD2. CDR3 length equals 17 residues. Germline-derived CDR1 and CDR2 are SEHNR and FQNEAQ (reference sequence). The V segment lost 4 bases and the J segment 3 bases; nucleotides outside the gene matches: 15. CDR3 sequence (DNA): TGTGCCAGCAGCTCCAGAGTTCTACGTCGGGAGGTCTACGAGCAGTACTTC. This gives the protein CASSSRVLRREVYEQYF.

A few counts support this clonotype. V and J are TRBV6-5 and TRBJ1-2; 8 bases are shared with TRBD1. The V segment lost 5 bases and the J segment 4 bases; nucleotides outside the gene matches: 9. The germline V gene has CDR1 MNHEY and CDR2 SVGAGI. The CDR3 length is 15 residues. The DNA for the CDR3 is TGTGCCAGCAGTCTTGACAGGGGCCCATTCTATGGCTACACCTTC. As protein: CASSLDRGPFYGYTF.

This clonotype showed up just a few times. This chain uses TRBV7-3 with TRBJ2-1, with no clear D. Deletions cut 0 bases from V and 9 bases from J, with 12 bases between. Looked up from germline, CDR1 is SGHTA and CDR2 is FQGTGA. This CDR3 comprises 14 residues. The chain's CDR3 is CASSLTVSSSEQFF. The CDR3 nucleotides are TGTGCCAGCAGCTTAACCGTTAGCAGCTCTGAGCAGTTCTTC.

About this clonotype itself: This sequence may be a read error, since a much larger clone differs from it by one base. The chain uses TRBV20-1 and TRBJ2-7; D might be TRBD1 (6 bases). Trimming took off 4 bases at V and 2 bases at J, with 9 bases between the two ends. Germline values: CDR1 DFQATT, CDR2 SNEGSKA (reference sequence). CDR3 length: 12 residues. The CDR3 reads CSATDSTYEQYF. The CDR3 DNA follows: TGCAGTGCTACGGACAGTACCTACGAGCAGTACTTC.

This clonotype has ten or more counts. The chain employs TRBV7-2 and TRBJ2-1; 9 positions match TRBD1. Per the germline V gene, CDR1 is SGHTA and CDR2 is FQGNSA. The CDR3 runs to 16 residues. V shed 4 bases and J 2 bases; nucleotides not matched to a gene: 6. CDR3 bases: TGTGCCAGCAGCTACAGAACAGGGGGCACCTACAATGAGCAGTTCTTC. It encodes CASSYRTGGTYNEQFF.

This chain joins TRBV15 and TRBJ2-3, with D maybe TRBD1 (5 bases). CDR1 LNHNV and CDR2 YYDKDF come from the germline V gene (reference sequence). The CDR3 is 15 residues long. The V and J ends lost 0 bases and 2 bases respectively, with 9 bases between them. For the CDR3, the DNA is TGTGCCACCAGCAGAGACGACAGCTTCACAGATACGCAGTATTTT. As protein: CATSRDDSFTDTQYF.

V and J are TRBV6-2 or TRBV6-3 and TRBJ1-4, with unresolved D. V was cut by 4 bases and J by 0 bases, with 12 bases left in between. CDR1 is MNHEY, CDR2 SVGEGT, per germline. The CDR3 sequence is 16 residues long. Written as DNA, the CDR3 is TGTGCCAGCAGTTCCCGATCAGTCGCAACTAATGAAAAACTGTTTTTT. Amino acid sequence: CASSSRSVATNEKLFF.

The table lists this clonotype with many counts. The V and J genes are TRBV29-1 and TRBJ1-2; D is undetermined. V was pared by 5 bases and J by 7 bases, with 14 bases between. Germline CDR1 SQVTM, CDR2 ANQGSEA. The length of the CDR3 is 12 residues. The CDR3 loop is CSVFAGRSGYTF. In nucleotides, the CDR3 is TGCAGCGTTTTCGCGGGAAGGAGTGGCTACACCTTC.

V gene TRBV10-3 combines with J gene TRBJ1-5; 8 positions match TRBD1. The CDR3 runs to 17 residues. Trimming took 2 bases from V and 3 from J; bases not matched to a gene: 9. The germline gives CDR1 ENHRY, CDR2 SYGVKD. The CDR3 nucleotides read TGTGCCATCAGTGAGGCCTCAGGACAGGGATCCAATCAGCCCCAGCATTTT. Its translation is CAISEASGQGSNQPQHF.

The V call is TRBV12-3 or TRBV12-4, the J call TRBJ2-1; TRBD2 agrees at 10 bases. V shed 5 bases and J 4 bases; nucleotides not matched to a gene: 8. There are 16 residues in the CDR3. The CDR3 DNA sequence: TGTGCCAGCAGTCCCGCCGGGACTAGCGTATACAATGAGCAGTTCTTC. Translated: CASSPAGTSVYNEQFF.

The V gene is TRBV4-2, the J gene TRBJ2-6, with D uncertain. The CDR3 contains 18 residues. V dropped 0 bases and J dropped 2 bases, with 14 bases sitting between them. CDR1 is LGHNA and CDR2 is YNFKEQ in the germline V gene. In DNA form, the CDR3 reads TGTGCCAGCAGCCAAGACCTGGTAGCAACGGCTGGGGCCAACGTCCTGACTTTC. It yields the protein CASSQDLVATAGANVLTF.

This clonotype was picked up many times. CDR3 coding DNA: TGCGCCAGCAGCCAAGATACGGGTCTAGCGGGCGGAGAGACCCAGTACTTC. It yields the protein CASSQDTGLAGGETQYF. The chain recombines TRBV4-3 with TRBJ2-5, with 8 bases lining up with TRBD2. In germline, CDR1 is LGHNA, CDR2 YSLEER. Unmatched junction bases numbered 10, after V lost 0 bases and J lost 4 bases. The CDR3 length is 17 residues.

The chain joins TRBV7-7 to TRBJ2-5; D call uncertain. The CDR3 covers 12 residues. V lost 5 bases and J lost 5, with 9 bases in between. Germline CDR1 is SSHAT and CDR2 is FNYEAQ (reference sequence). As DNA, the CDR3 is TGTGCCAGCAGCCCAGATATGGAGACCCAGTACTTC. It specifies CASSPDMETQYF. The full variable domain, its missing parts supplied by reference TRBV7-7 and TRBJ2-5, is GAGVSQSPRYKVTKRGQDVTLRCDPISSHATLYWYQQALGQGPEFLTYFNYEAQPDKSGLPSDRFSAERPEGSISTLTIQRTEQRDSAMYRCASSPDMETQYFGPGTRLLVL.

The chain joins TRBV6-5 to TRBJ1-5; a possible D gene is TRBD1 (6 bases). The CDR3 is 14 amino acids. The V gene lost 5 bases and the J gene lost 5 bases, with 13 bases spanning the gap. Looked up from germline, CDR1 is MNHEY and CDR2 is SVGAGI. The CDR3 loop is CASSRYRVYQPQHF. The CDR3 nucleotides are TGTGCCAGCAGTCGATACAGGGTGTATCAGCCCCAGCATTTT.

This clonotype was seen many times. V is TRBV6-5 and J is TRBJ2-3; 7 bases line up with TRBD1. Germline CDR1 reads MNHEY; CDR2 reads SVGAGI. V lost 0 bases, J lost 5 bases, and 11 bases stayed unmatched. The CDR3 contains 17 residues. The CDR3 spells CASSYSRPGGGLDTQYF. CDR3 nucleotides: TGTGCCAGCAGTTACTCGAGGCCAGGGGGTGGTTTAGATACGCAGTATTTT.

This clonotype has ten or more counts. The chain joins TRBV6-2 or TRBV6-3 to TRBJ2-2; D unresolved. Germline assignment: CDR1 MNHEY and CDR2 SVGEGT. This CDR3 spans 13 amino acids. The V and J ends lost 6 bases and 6 bases respectively, with 11 bases between them. The CDR3, as DNA: TGTGCCAGCAGCCAGGTTCTTCCCGGGGAGCTGTTTTTT. It codes for CASSQVLPGELFF.

The sample holds a few counts of this clonotype. This rearrangement joins TRBV27 to TRBJ2-1; D is possibly TRBD1 or TRBD2 (6 bases each). V lost 4 bases and J 10 bases, leaving 17 bases between the germline ends. Germline CDR1 and CDR2: MNHEY and SMNVEV (reference sequence). The CDR3 is 14 residues long. This CDR3 reads CASSWGAGAGEQFF. Here the CDR3 DNA reads TGTGCCAGCAGTTGGGGGGCAGGGGCGGGCGAGCAGTTCTTC.